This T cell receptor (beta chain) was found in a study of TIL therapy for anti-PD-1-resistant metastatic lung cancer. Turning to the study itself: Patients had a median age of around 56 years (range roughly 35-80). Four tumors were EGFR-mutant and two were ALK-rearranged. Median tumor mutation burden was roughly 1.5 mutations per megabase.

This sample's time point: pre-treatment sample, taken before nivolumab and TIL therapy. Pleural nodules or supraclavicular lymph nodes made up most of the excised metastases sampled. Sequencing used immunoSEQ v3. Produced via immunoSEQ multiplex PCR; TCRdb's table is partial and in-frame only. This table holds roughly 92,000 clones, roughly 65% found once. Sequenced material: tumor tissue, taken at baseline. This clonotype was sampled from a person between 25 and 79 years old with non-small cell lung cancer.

This CDR3 is CATSPGQGYSNQPQHF. CDR3 coding DNA: TGTGCCACCAGCCCGGGACAGGGGTATAGCAATCAGCCCCAGCATTTT. The chain couples TRBV15 to TRBJ1-5, with 10 bases fitting TRBD1. Trimming at V came to 5 bases and at J to 0 bases, leaving 4 bases not matched to a gene. There are 16 residues in the CDR3. Germline CDR1 is LNHNV and CDR2 is YYDKDF (reference sequence).